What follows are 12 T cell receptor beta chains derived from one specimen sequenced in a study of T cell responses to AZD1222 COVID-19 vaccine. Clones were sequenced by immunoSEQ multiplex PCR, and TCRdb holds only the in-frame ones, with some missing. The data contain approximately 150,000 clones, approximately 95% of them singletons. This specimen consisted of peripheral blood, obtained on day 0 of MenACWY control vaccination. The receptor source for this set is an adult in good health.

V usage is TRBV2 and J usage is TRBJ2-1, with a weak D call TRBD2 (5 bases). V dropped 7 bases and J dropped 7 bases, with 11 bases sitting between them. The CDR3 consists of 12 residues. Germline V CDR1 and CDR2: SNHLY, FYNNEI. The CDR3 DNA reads TGTGCCAGCAATCTACTAGAAAATGAGCAGTTCTTC. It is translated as CASNLLENEQFF.

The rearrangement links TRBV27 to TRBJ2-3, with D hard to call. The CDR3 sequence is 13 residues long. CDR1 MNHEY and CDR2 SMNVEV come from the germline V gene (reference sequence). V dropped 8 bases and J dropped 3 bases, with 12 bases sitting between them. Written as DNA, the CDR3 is TGTGCCAGCGGGCGGCAGGAGACAGATACGCAGTATTTT. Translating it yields CASGRQETDTQYF.

CDR3 protein: CASSLARDRLLGEQYF. CDR3 DNA sequence: TGTGCCAGCAGCTTAGCGCGGGACAGGTTACTAGGCGAGCAGTACTTC. V usage is TRBV7-8 and J usage is TRBJ2-7, with 8 nucleotides matching TRBD1. CDR1 and CDR2 from the germline V gene are SGHVS and FQNEAQ. The CDR3 runs 16 residues. The V segment lost 0 bases and the J segment 6 bases; nucleotides outside the gene matches: 10. Full variable domain (remainder filled in from reference TRBV7-8 and TRBJ2-7): GAGVSQSPRYKVAKRGQDVALRCDPISGHVSLFWYQQALGQGPEFLTYFQNEAQLDKSGLPSDRFFAERPEGSVSTLKIQRTQQEDSAVYLCASSLARDRLLGEQYFGPGTRLTVT.

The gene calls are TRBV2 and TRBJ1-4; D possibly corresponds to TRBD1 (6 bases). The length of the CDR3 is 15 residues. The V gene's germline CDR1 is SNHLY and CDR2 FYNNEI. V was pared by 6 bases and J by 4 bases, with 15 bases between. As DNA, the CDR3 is TGTGCCAGCAGGACGGACAGCCATATTAATGAAAAACTGTTTTTT. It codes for CASRTDSHINEKLFF.

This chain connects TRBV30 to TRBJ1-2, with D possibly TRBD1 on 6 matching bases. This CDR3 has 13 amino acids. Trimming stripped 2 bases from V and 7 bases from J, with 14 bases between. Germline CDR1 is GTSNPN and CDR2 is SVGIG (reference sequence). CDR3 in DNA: TGTGCCTGGAGTACTAGGGACACTCCTGGCTACACCTTC. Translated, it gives CAWSTRDTPGYTF.

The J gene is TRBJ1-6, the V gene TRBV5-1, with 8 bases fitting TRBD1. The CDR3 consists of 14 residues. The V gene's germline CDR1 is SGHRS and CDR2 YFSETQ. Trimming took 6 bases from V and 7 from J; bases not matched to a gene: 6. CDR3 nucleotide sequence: TGCGCCAGCACAAAACAGGGGGGAAATTCACCCCTCCACTTT. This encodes CASTKQGGNSPLHF.

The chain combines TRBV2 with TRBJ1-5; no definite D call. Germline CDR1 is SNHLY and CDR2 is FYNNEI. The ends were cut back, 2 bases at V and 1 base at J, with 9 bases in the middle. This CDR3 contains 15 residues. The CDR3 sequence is CASSESGGSNQPQHF. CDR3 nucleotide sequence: TGTGCCAGCAGTGAATCGGGTGGGAGCAATCAGCCCCAGCATTTT.

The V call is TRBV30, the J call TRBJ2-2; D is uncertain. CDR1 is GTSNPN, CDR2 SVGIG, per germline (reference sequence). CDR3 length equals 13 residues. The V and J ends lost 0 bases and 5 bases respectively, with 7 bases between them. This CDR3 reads CAWSVHGTGELFF. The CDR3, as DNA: TGTGCCTGGAGTGTACACGGGACCGGGGAGCTGTTTTTT.

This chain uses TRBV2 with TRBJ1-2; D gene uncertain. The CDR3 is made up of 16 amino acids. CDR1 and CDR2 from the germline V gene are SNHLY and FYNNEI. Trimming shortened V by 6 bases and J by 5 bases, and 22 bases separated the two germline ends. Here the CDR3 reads CASSAVSVGLGYGYTF. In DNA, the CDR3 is TGTGCCAGCAGCGCCGTTTCAGTTGGGTTAGGGTATGGCTACACCTTC. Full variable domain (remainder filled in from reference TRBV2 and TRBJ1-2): EPEVTQTPSHQVTQMGQEVILRCVPISNHLYFYWYRQILGQKVEFLVSFYNNEISEKSEIFDDQFSVERPDGSNFTLKIRSTKLEDSAMYFCASSAVSVGLGYGYTFGSGTRLTVV.

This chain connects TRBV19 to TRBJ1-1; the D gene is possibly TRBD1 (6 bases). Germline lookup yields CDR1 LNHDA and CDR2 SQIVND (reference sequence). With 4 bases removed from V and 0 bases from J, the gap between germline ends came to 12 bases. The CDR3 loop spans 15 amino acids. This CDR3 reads CASSTRTVMNTEAFF. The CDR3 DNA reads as TGTGCCAGTAGTACGAGGACAGTCATGAACACTGAAGCTTTCTTT.

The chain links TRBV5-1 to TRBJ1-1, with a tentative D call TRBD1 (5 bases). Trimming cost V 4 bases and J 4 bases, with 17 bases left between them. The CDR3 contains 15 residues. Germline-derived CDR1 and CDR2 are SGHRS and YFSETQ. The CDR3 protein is CASSDGAGRPTEAFF. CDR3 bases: TGCGCCAGCAGCGACGGGGCGGGCAGGCCCACTGAAGCTTTCTTT.

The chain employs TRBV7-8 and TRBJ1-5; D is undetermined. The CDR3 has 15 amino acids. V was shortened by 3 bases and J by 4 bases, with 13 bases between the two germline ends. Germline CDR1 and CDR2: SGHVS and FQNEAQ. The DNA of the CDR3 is TGTGCCAGCAGCTTGTACATCCATCCTAATCAGCCCCAGCATTTT. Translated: CASSLYIHPNQPQHF.